Presented here are 29 T cell receptor beta chains from one specimen sequenced in a study of identical twins. TCRdb analysed the 5' RACE reads with MiXCR anew, one entry per CDR3 protein. This sample has around 570,000 distinct CDR3 sequences, with over 8.5% found just once. The sample was also reused in another study, on yellow fever vaccine responses in identical twins.

The sequencing sample was made of PBMCs. The receptors derive from a woman aged 18-29 years in good health.

There are a few counts of this clonotype. The genes are TRBV11-2 and TRBJ2-1; D possibly corresponds to TRBD2 (7 bases). The CDR3 is 15 residues long. The ends were cut back, 0 bases at V and 6 bases at J, with 12 bases in the middle. Germline assignment: CDR1 SGHAT and CDR2 FQNNGV. DNA of the CDR3: TGTGCCAGCAGCTTAGATGGGGCGGGGGCCAATGAGCAGTTCTTC. Its translation is CASSLDGAGANEQFF.

The chain joins TRBV5-4 to TRBJ2-5; D perhaps matches TRBD2 (5 bases). This CDR3 is built from 14 residues. Germline V CDR1 and CDR2: SGHNT, YYREEE (reference sequence). V was shortened by 3 bases and J by 2 bases, with 11 bases between the two germline ends. CDR3 sequence reads: CASSSGVRQETQYF. The CDR3 bases are TGTGCCAGCAGCTCCGGGGTTCGGCAAGAGACCCAGTACTTC.

J is TRBJ2-5 and V is TRBV6-5; unclear D gene. Germline lookup yields CDR1 MNHEY and CDR2 SVGAGI. V shed 10 bases and J shed 5 bases, with 8 bases lying between them. There are 10 residues in the CDR3. CDR3 bases: TGTGCCACCCAAGCGGAGACCCAGTACTTC. Its translation: CATQAETQYF.

The sample holds many counts of this clonotype. The rearrangement uses TRBV29-1 and TRBJ2-7; D call uncertain. V lost 4 bases and J lost 2, with 3 bases in between. Germline CDR1 and CDR2: SQVTM and ANQGSEA. The CDR3 has 10 residues. The CDR3, as DNA: TGCAGCGTTGGGGCCTACGAGCAGTACTTC. Translating gives CSVGAYEQYF.

The gene calls are TRBV7-9 and TRBJ2-3, with 7 nucleotides matching TRBD1. Germline lookup yields CDR1 SEHNR and CDR2 FQNEAQ (reference sequence). The CDR3 contains 16 residues. V lost 3 bases, J lost 6 bases, and 12 bases stayed unmatched. DNA of the CDR3: TGTGCCAGCAGCTTCCCGGGGAGACAGGGTGGCGATACGCAGTATTTT. It yields the protein CASSFPGRQGGDTQYF.

The genes are TRBV20-1 and TRBJ2-7, with a tentative D call TRBD2 (5 bases). This CDR3 region has 12 residues. The V gene's germline CDR1 is DFQATT and CDR2 SNEGSKA (reference sequence). CDR3 residues: CRATGGSGEQYF. The CDR3 region has the DNA TGCAGAGCGACTGGTGGGAGTGGCGAGCAGTACTTC.

This clonotype was counted a few times. The chain couples TRBV7-2 to TRBJ2-5, with D hard to call. The CDR3 extends over 15 amino acids. The germline CDR1 and CDR2 sequences are SGHTA and FQGNSA. V lost 3 bases to trimming and J lost 5 bases, with 16 bases between them. The DNA for the CDR3 is TGTGCCAGCAGCTTTAGGCTAGTTTCGGAGGAGACCCAGTACTTC. The encoded protein is CASSFRLVSEETQYF.

The CDR3 loop is CASSFFPLGTDANEQFF. The CDR3 bases are TGTGCCAGCAGTTTTTTTCCCCTGGGAACGGACGCCAATGAGCAGTTCTTC. The chain combines TRBV7-6 with TRBJ2-1; D not resolved. Germline V gene lookup returns CDR1 SGHVS and CDR2 FNYEAQ. Trimming removed 6 bases from V and 6 bases from J, with 24 bases in between. The CDR3 runs 17 residues.

At least ten counts were recorded for this clonotype. The J gene is TRBJ1-1, the V gene TRBV5-5; 10 bases map to TRBD1. There are 14 residues in the CDR3. J lost 1 base, V lost 4 bases, and 1 base had no gene match. CDR1 SGHKS and CDR2 YYEKEE come from the germline V gene (reference sequence). In DNA, the CDR3 is TGTGCCAGCAGCAGGGACAGGGGGAACACTGAAGCTTTCTTT. Translation gives CASSRDRGNTEAFF.

At least ten counts were recorded for this clonotype. V and J are TRBV28 and TRBJ1-4, with TRBD1 identical over 9 bases. The V segment lost 3 bases and the J segment 7 bases; nucleotides outside the gene matches: 9. The CDR3 has 16 amino acids. CDR1 and CDR2 (germline): MDHEN, SYDVKM. DNA of the CDR3: TGTGCCAGCAGTTTCTTTACCGGGACAGGGATTGAAAAACTGTTTTTT. Protein sequence: CASSFFTGTGIEKLFF.

This clonotype was seen ten or more times. The chain is built from TRBV29-1 and TRBJ2-7, with D perhaps given as TRBD1 or TRBD2 (5 bases each). V lost 2 bases to trimming and J lost 13 bases, with 12 bases between them. The CDR3 consists of 10 residues. CDR1 and CDR2 (germline): SQVTM, ANQGSEA. The CDR3 sequence: CSVELGDRYF. The CDR3 region has the DNA TGCAGCGTTGAACTAGGGGACCGCTACTTC.

This chain uses TRBV5-5 with TRBJ2-5; D remains ambiguous. This CDR3 has 15 amino acids. Deletions cut 4 bases from V and 5 bases from J, with 18 bases between. Germline CDR1 and CDR2: SGHKS and YYEKEE (reference sequence). CDR3 sequence (DNA): TGTGCCAGCAGCCCGCTTATCACTATCACGGAGACCCAGTACTTC. Residues: CASSPLITITETQYF.

This clonotype was recorded a few times. V gene TRBV4-1 combines with J gene TRBJ2-7, with unresolved D. This CDR3 contains 15 residues. With 6 bases removed from V and 0 bases from J, the gap between germline ends came to 15 bases. Germline V CDR1 and CDR2: MGHRA, YSYEKL. This CDR3 is CASRKASGNSYEQYF. DNA of the CDR3: TGCGCCAGCAGAAAGGCATCAGGAAACTCCTACGAGCAGTACTTC.

This clonotype has more than one count but fewer than ten. This chain connects TRBV7-9 to TRBJ1-4; the D gene is possibly TRBD1 (6 bases). This CDR3 contains 16 residues. The germline V gene has CDR1 SEHNR and CDR2 FQNEAQ (reference sequence). Trimming shortened V by 5 bases and J by 6 bases, and 19 bases separated the two germline ends. The CDR3 spells CASSLFRGEVDEKLFF. The CDR3 coding sequence is TGTGCCAGCAGCCTTTTCAGGGGCGAAGTCGATGAAAAACTGTTTTTT. Using reference TRBV7-9 and TRBJ1-4 for the parts outside the CDR3, the full variable domain is DTGVSQNPRHKITKRGQNVTFRCDPISEHNRLYWYRQTLGQGPEFLTYFQNEAQLEKSRLLSDRFSAERPKGSFSTLEIQRTEQGDSAMYLCASSLFRGEVDEKLFFGSGTQLSVL.

In this sample, this clonotype turned up many times. The CDR3 loop is CASRAGQGLNEQFF. DNA of the CDR3: TGTGCCAGCAGAGCGGGACAGGGTCTGAATGAGCAGTTCTTC. The rearrangement links TRBV7-9 to TRBJ2-1; 9 nucleotides match TRBD1. The germline CDR1 and CDR2 sequences are SEHNR and FQNEAQ (reference sequence). This CDR3 spans 14 amino acids. V trimming: 6 bases; J trimming: 7 bases; junction bases outside the gene matches: 7.

There are a few counts of this clonotype. This sequence joins TRBV20-1 and TRBJ2-1, with D possibly matching TRBD2 (5 bases). Deletions cut 0 bases from V and 0 bases from J, with 12 bases between. CDR1 is DFQATT and CDR2 is SNEGSKA in the germline V gene (reference sequence). CDR3 length equals 16 residues. The CDR3 loop is CSARDMAGSSYNEQFF. The CDR3 nucleotides are TGCAGTGCTAGAGATATGGCGGGCAGCTCCTACAATGAGCAGTTCTTC.

The rearrangement joins TRBV4-2 to TRBJ2-1; 10 positions agree with TRBD2. The germline CDR1 and CDR2 sequences are LGHNA and YNFKEQ. CDR3 length equals 15 residues. Losses at the gene ends were 0 bases for V and 9 bases for J; bases not matched to a gene: 5. Here the CDR3 reads CASSQDSGGIGEQFF. DNA for the CDR3: TGTGCCAGCAGCCAAGATAGCGGGGGGATCGGTGAGCAGTTCTTC.

This clonotype was found a few times. V gene TRBV27 combines with J gene TRBJ1-1, with TRBD1 matching over 9 bases. The CDR3 has 19 amino acids. Germline V gene sequence: CDR1 MNHEY, CDR2 SMNVEV (reference sequence). J lost 0 bases, V lost 5 bases, and 16 bases had no gene match. CDR3 residues: CASSPPLGDRAPVNTEAFF. DNA for the CDR3: TGTGCCAGCAGTCCACCGTTGGGGGACAGGGCTCCCGTGAACACTGAAGCTTTCTTT.

There are a few counts of this clonotype. The V call is TRBV10-3, the J call TRBJ2-3; D gene unclear. The CDR3 runs to 11 residues. Trimming removed 2 bases at V and 5 bases at J, with 2 bases between. CDR1 and CDR2 from the germline V gene are ENHRY and SYGVKD. The CDR3 sequence: CAISEVDTQYF. The CDR3 bases are TGTGCCATCAGTGAGGTAGATACGCAGTATTTT.

This clonotype has just a few counts. This chain uses TRBV7-3 with TRBJ2-2; 8 bases match TRBD2. Germline values: CDR1 SGHTA, CDR2 FQGTGA. This CDR3 spans 14 amino acids. V dropped 10 bases and J dropped 4; count of bases not matched to a gene: 8. The CDR3 sequence: CATPRGVGTGELFF. CDR3 in DNA: TGTGCCACCCCGCGGGGGGTGGGCACCGGGGAGCTGTTTTTT.

The chain links TRBV12-3 or TRBV12-4 to TRBJ2-7, with 7 bases matching TRBD1. V shed 5 bases and J 7 bases; nucleotides not matched to a gene: 8. The CDR3 totals 13 residues. For the CDR3, the DNA is TGTGCCAGCAGTGCTCGACAGGGTGTGGAGCAGTACTTC. Protein product: CASSARQGVEQYF.

The chain employs TRBV15 and TRBJ1-1, with TRBD1 matching over 7 bases. From germline, CDR1 is LNHNV and CDR2 YYDKDF (reference sequence). J was trimmed by 7 bases and V by 0 bases; bases with no gene match: 5. The CDR3 loop spans 14 amino acids. CDR3 nucleotides: TGTGCCACCAGCAGAGATCAGGGGGGGCGTGAAGCTTTCTTT. Its translation is CATSRDQGGREAFF. The entire variable domain, with the rest obtained from reference TRBV15 and TRBJ1-1, is as follows: DAMVIQNPRYQVTQFGKPVTLSCSQTLNHNVMYWYQQKSSQAPKLLFHYYDKDFNNEADTPDNFQSRRPNTSFCFLDIRSPGLGDTAMYLCATSRDQGGREAFFGQGTRLTVV.

This clonotype came up once. The chain employs TRBV19 and TRBJ2-1, with 10 nucleotides matching TRBD1. The CDR3 spans 15 residues. CDR1 LNHDA and CDR2 SQIVND come from the germline V gene (reference sequence). Trimming at V came to 4 bases and at J to 7 bases, leaving 7 bases not matched to a gene. In DNA form, the CDR3 reads TGTGCCAGTAGTACGGGACAGGGGTCGGGGAATGAGCAGTTCTTC. Translated: CASSTGQGSGNEQFF.

V usage is TRBV5-1 and J usage is TRBJ2-7; TRBD2 might be the D (6 bases). The V end lost 7 bases, the J end lost 5 bases, and 16 bases lay between the germline ends. There are 13 residues in the CDR3. Germline V gene sequence: CDR1 SGHRS, CDR2 YFSETQ. CDR3 sequence reads: CASPDQGGHEQYF. In DNA form, the CDR3 reads TGCGCCAGCCCGGATCAGGGAGGCCACGAGCAGTACTTC.

This clonotype was observed a few times. This chain links TRBV6-2 or TRBV6-3 with TRBJ2-7; D might be TRBD1 (5 bases). The CDR3 has 14 amino acids. CDR1 is MNHEY and CDR2 is SVGEGT in the germline V gene. Trimming removed 9 bases from V and 1 base from J, with 16 bases in between. CDR3 DNA sequence: TGTGCCAGTCGGAACCTCAGGGCGTCCTACGAGCAGTACTTC. Translating gives CASRNLRASYEQYF.

This clonotype was seen many times. This chain links TRBV5-1 with TRBJ2-2; 12 nucleotides agree with TRBD2. The CDR3 spans 18 residues. CDR1 is SGHRS, CDR2 YFSETQ, per germline. V shed 0 bases and J 0 bases; nucleotides not matched to a gene: 3. CDR3 residues: CASSLGLAGVANTGELFF. In DNA, the CDR3 is TGCGCCAGCAGCTTGGGACTAGCGGGGGTCGCGAACACCGGGGAGCTGTTTTTT.

The sample holds a few counts of this clonotype. The rearrangement links TRBV20-1 to TRBJ1-2; 9 bases are shared with TRBD1. CDR3 size: 14 residues. J gave up 3 bases and V 3 bases, and 5 bases lay outside the gene matches. Germline V gives CDR1 DFQATT, CDR2 SNEGSKA (reference sequence). In nucleotides, the CDR3 is TGCAGTGCTAGGCAGACAGGGGGATACTATGGCTACACCTTC. Encoded protein: CSARQTGGYYGYTF.

This clonotype has a handful of counts. The rearrangement links TRBV7-6 to TRBJ1-2; tentative D call: TRBD1 (5 bases). Germline CDR1 and CDR2: SGHVS and FNYEAQ. This CDR3 is 16 amino acids long. Trimming took off 2 bases at V and 3 bases at J, with 16 bases between the two ends. CDR3 in DNA: TGTGCCAGCAGCTTAAGGGGAGACCCGAAGGACTATGGCTACACCTTC. Its protein is CASSLRGDPKDYGYTF.

Only a few counts were recorded for this clonotype. The junction and the germline gene differ at one end; a read error may be behind it. The chain has TRBV12-3 or TRBV12-4 and TRBJ2-6; TRBD1 might be the D (6 bases). The CDR3 sequence is 19 residues long. CDR3 protein: CARSLVGDRSNSGANVLTF. CDR3 nucleotide sequence: TGTGCCCGCAGTTTAGTGGGAGACAGGTCTAACTCTGGGGCCAACGTCCTGACTTTC.